Each of the 26 T cell receptor beta chains below was sequenced from the same sample in a study of technical replicates of blood from a handful of donors. Generated by immunoSEQ multiplex PCR, the TCRdb table keeps only in-frame clones and is missing some. The sample lists tens of thousands of clones; under 95% were seen once. Sequencing input: T cells isolated from PBMCs. These receptors all stem from a human donor in good health.

The chain couples TRBV7-8 to TRBJ2-1, with 9 positions matching TRBD1. CDR3 length equals 17 residues. The germline gives CDR1 SGHVS, CDR2 FQNEAQ. V gave up 1 base and J gave up 8 bases; unmatched junction bases: 12. CDR3 amino acids: CASSLVWTGVRYDEQFF. For the CDR3, the DNA is TGTGCCAGCAGCTTAGTTTGGACAGGGGTACGGTACGATGAGCAGTTCTTC.

V is TRBV7-9 and J is TRBJ2-1; no clear D gene. The CDR3 covers 12 residues. Per the germline V gene, CDR1 is SEHNR and CDR2 is FQNEAQ (reference sequence). V lost 4 bases, J lost 6 bases, and 7 bases lay in between. As DNA, the CDR3 is TGTGCCAGCAGCTCCTCGTCCAATGAGCAGTTCTTC. Protein product: CASSSSSNEQFF.

The CDR3 coding sequence is TGTGCCACCAGCTCTCGGGGGACTCAGCCCCAGCATTTT. This sequence encodes CATSSRGTQPQHF. The V gene is TRBV15, the J gene TRBJ1-5, with D possibly being TRBD1 (5 bases). The V gene lost 5 bases and the J gene lost 6 bases, with 11 bases spanning the gap. In germline, CDR1 is LNHNV, CDR2 YYDKDF (reference sequence). The CDR3 contains 13 residues.

The chain links TRBV5-4 to TRBJ2-6; 8 bases fit TRBD1. This CDR3 is 19 amino acids long. Germline CDR1 reads SGHNT; CDR2 reads YYREEE (reference sequence). Trimming took 2 bases from V and 1 from J; bases not matched to a gene: 11. The CDR3 sequence is CASSFTGQGRFSGANVLTF. The DNA of the CDR3 is TGTGCCAGCAGCTTTACAGGACAGGGAAGGTTTTCTGGGGCCAACGTCCTGACTTTC.

The chain links TRBV5-4 to TRBJ2-2, with 8 bases lining up with TRBD1. Looked up from germline, CDR1 is SGHNT and CDR2 is YYREEE (reference sequence). The CDR3 totals 15 residues. The ends lost 4 bases at V and 6 bases at J; junction bases unmatched: 8. CDR3 residues: CASSTQGARAGELFF. As DNA, the CDR3 is TGTGCCAGCAGCACCCAGGGGGCTAGGGCCGGGGAGCTGTTTTTT.

The V and J genes are TRBV7-2 and TRBJ2-7; TRBD2 matches 10 bases. The germline V gene has CDR1 SGHTA and CDR2 FQGNSA. CDR3 length equals 14 residues. V dropped 5 bases and J dropped 7; count of bases not matched to a gene: 8. The CDR3 protein is CASSRWGLAREQYF. For the CDR3, the DNA is TGTGCCAGCAGCAGATGGGGACTAGCGAGGGAGCAGTACTTC.

This clone was counted a few times. The CDR3 region is CASNRIREGEEKLFF. The CDR3 bases are TGTGCCAGTAACCGGATTCGGGAGGGAGAAGAAAAACTGTTTTTT. The chain has TRBV19 and TRBJ1-4, with no clear D. This CDR3 has 15 residues. V lost 7 bases to trimming and J lost 8 bases, with 20 bases between them. Germline V CDR1 and CDR2: LNHDA, SQIVND (reference sequence).

The rearrangement links TRBV11-1 to TRBJ1-1; D call uncertain. The V end lost 3 bases, the J end lost 3 bases, and 5 bases lay between the germline ends. This CDR3 comprises 12 residues. The germline V gene encodes CDR1 SGHAT and CDR2 FQDESV (reference sequence). CDR3 DNA: TGTGCCAGCAGCTTGCGAGACACTGAAGCTTTCTTT. Its translation: CASSLRDTEAFF. Filled out from reference TRBV11-1 and TRBJ1-1, the complete variable domain reads EAEVAQSPRYKITEKSQAVAFWCDPISGHATLYWYRQILGQGPELLVQFQDESVVDDSQLPKDRFSAERLKGVDSTLKIQPAELGDSAMYLCASSLRDTEAFFGQGTRLTVV.

This clone occurred a few times. The rearrangement uses TRBV19 and TRBJ2-5; 8 nucleotides line up with TRBD1. Germline CDR1 and CDR2: LNHDA and SQIVND (reference sequence). V gave up 7 bases and J gave up 5 bases; unmatched junction bases: 6. The CDR3 is made up of 13 amino acids. CDR3 loop: CASTPGGWETQYF. The CDR3, as DNA: TGTGCCAGTACCCCAGGGGGCTGGGAGACCCAGTACTTC.

The chain couples TRBV5-1 to TRBJ1-2; 7 bases are a match to TRBD1. Losses at the gene ends were 4 bases for V and 4 bases for J; bases not matched to a gene: 10. Looked up from germline, CDR1 is SGHRS and CDR2 is YFSETQ. This CDR3 is 15 amino acids long. The chain's CDR3 is CASSVTTGTAYGYTF. The DNA for the CDR3 is TGCGCCAGCAGCGTCACAACCGGGACAGCCTATGGCTACACCTTC. Based on the CDR3 plus reference TRBV5-1 and TRBJ1-2, the full variable domain is KAGVTQTPRYLIKTRGQQVTLSCSPISGHRSVSWYQQTPGQGLQFLFEYFSETQRNKGNFPGRFSGRQFSNSRSEMNVSTLELGDSALYLCASSVTTGTAYGYTFGSGTRLTVV.

V and J are TRBV15 and TRBJ2-1, with 10 bases matching TRBD2. The CDR3 loop spans 17 amino acids. Trimming removed 0 bases from V and 2 bases from J; junction bases left unmatched: 4. Germline CDR1 reads LNHNV; CDR2 reads YYDKDF (reference sequence). The CDR3 coding sequence is TGTGCCACCAGCAGAGATCTTAGCGGGGGGCCCTACAATGAGCAGTTCTTC. It is translated as CATSRDLSGGPYNEQFF.

The chain joins TRBV7-6 to TRBJ2-3; D is possibly TRBD2 (5 bases). The CDR3 is 15 residues long. CDR1 and CDR2 (germline): SGHVS, FNYEAQ. Deletions cut 10 bases from V and 2 bases from J, with 19 bases between. The CDR3 region is CAISASLLNTDTQYF. CDR3 coding DNA: TGTGCCATCTCGGCTAGCCTCCTAAACACAGATACGCAGTATTTT.

This sequence joins TRBV28 and TRBJ1-2, with D tentatively TRBD1 (6 bases). The V and J ends lost 3 bases and 5 bases respectively, with 7 bases between them. Germline CDR1 and CDR2: MDHEN and SYDVKM. This CDR3 spans 12 amino acids. Here the CDR3 DNA reads TGTGCCAGCAGTTTGAGGGGGTATGGCTACACCTTC. Its translation is CASSLRGYGYTF.

The V and J genes are TRBV20-1 and TRBJ2-7, with a possible D match to TRBD2 (6 bases). V was trimmed by 3 bases and J by 4 bases, leaving 7 bases between them. The germline gives CDR1 DFQATT, CDR2 SNEGSKA (reference sequence). CDR3 length: 11 residues. The CDR3 spells CSASGGYEQYF. CDR3 DNA: TGCAGTGCTAGCGGGGGATACGAGCAGTACTTC.

This sequence joins TRBV6-1 and TRBJ1-6; a weak D match, TRBD1 (6 bases). The V gene lost 1 base and the J gene lost 6 bases, with 10 bases spanning the gap. This CDR3 has 15 amino acids. The germline gives CDR1 MNHNS, CDR2 SASEGT. The CDR3 DNA reads as TGTGCCAGCAGTGAAGGACAGGCCCGTAATTCACCCCTCCACTTT. This encodes CASSEGQARNSPLHF.

This chain joins TRBV29-1 and TRBJ2-7; maybe TRBD2 (6 bases). This CDR3 contains 13 residues. CDR1 and CDR2 from the germline V gene are SQVTM and ANQGSEA. V was pared by 7 bases and J by 0 bases, with 13 bases between. The CDR3: CSGISGSSYEQYF. As DNA, the CDR3 is TGCAGCGGTATATCCGGGAGCTCCTACGAGCAGTACTTC.

The chain links TRBV7-9 to TRBJ1-4; 9 nucleotides line up with TRBD1. Germline CDR1 reads SEHNR; CDR2 reads FQNEAQ (reference sequence). The CDR3 runs 15 residues. V lost 8 bases, J lost 13 bases, and 17 bases stayed unmatched. CDR3 region: CASGQGIGDGRRLFF. In DNA form, the CDR3 reads TGTGCCAGCGGACAGGGGATAGGTGATGGTCGAAGACTGTTTTTT.

This clone was seen just once. The chain carries TRBV27 and TRBJ2-1, with no clear D. CDR3 length: 16 residues. Germline V lookup: CDR1 MNHEY, CDR2 SMNVEV (reference sequence). The V and J ends lost 0 bases and 0 bases respectively, with 9 bases between them. CDR3 bases: TGTGCCAGCAGTTTATCAAGACTGGTCTCCTACAATGAGCAGTTCTTC. Its protein product is CASSLSRLVSYNEQFF.

J is TRBJ2-1 and V is TRBV5-1; possible D gene TRBD2, 6 bases. CDR1 is SGHRS, CDR2 YFSETQ, per germline. Trimming removed 0 bases from V and 7 bases from J, with 11 bases in between. The CDR3 extends over 14 amino acids. DNA for the CDR3: TGCGCCAGCAGCTTGGGCAGTAGCGGTAATGAGCAGTTCTTC. Its protein product is CASSLGSSGNEQFF.

This rearrangement joins TRBV6-5 to TRBJ2-5, with D maybe TRBD2 (5 bases). The germline gives CDR1 MNHEY, CDR2 SVGAGI. This CDR3 is built from 14 residues. V lost 4 bases to trimming and J lost 4 bases, with 13 bases between them. The CDR3 DNA follows: TGTGCCAGCAGTTTCTTGAGGGTCGGAGAGACCCAGTACTTC. Amino acids: CASSFLRVGETQYF.

This chain uses TRBV20-1 with TRBJ1-1; the D is unclear. This CDR3 spans 11 amino acids. Trimming shortened V by 1 base and J by 4 bases, and 4 bases separated the two germline ends. Germline V lookup: CDR1 DFQATT, CDR2 SNEGSKA (reference sequence). CDR3 in amino acids: CSARGLTEAFF. CDR3 nucleotide sequence: TGCAGTGCTAGAGGTCTCACTGAAGCTTTCTTT.

The CDR3 loop is CASSFRETQYF. The CDR3 nucleotides read TGTGCCAGCAGTTTCAGAGAGACCCAGTACTTC. The rearrangement uses TRBV27 and TRBJ2-5; D call uncertain. V dropped 3 bases and J dropped 4 bases, with 3 bases sitting between them. CDR3 size: 11 residues. Looked up from germline, CDR1 is MNHEY and CDR2 is SMNVEV (reference sequence).

V gene TRBV30 combines with J gene TRBJ1-1; 9 nucleotides agree with TRBD1. CDR1 is GTSNPN, CDR2 SVGIG, per germline (reference sequence). After removal of 5 bases from V and 7 bases from J, the junction contained 8 bases not matched to a gene. The CDR3 spans 13 residues. DNA of the CDR3: TGTGCCTGGGCCCCACAGGGGGCGGGTGAAGCTTTCTTT. This codes for CAWAPQGAGEAFF. Full variable domain (outside the CDR3, taken from reference TRBV30 and TRBJ1-1): SQTIHQWPATLVQPVGSPLSLECTVEGTSNPNLYWYRQAAGRGLQLLFYSVGIGQISSEVPQNLSASRPQDRQFILSSKKLLLSDSGFYLCAWAPQGAGEAFFGQGTRLTVV.

This chain joins TRBV10-2 and TRBJ1-5; 8 nucleotides align to TRBD1. Germline V gene data show CDR1 as WSHSY and CDR2 as SAAADI. The ends lost 8 bases at V and 6 bases at J; junction bases unmatched: 9. The CDR3 totals 14 residues. CDR3 coding DNA: TGCGCCAGCGGTTGGACAGGGACGGGTCAGCCCCAGCATTTT. Protein: CASGWTGTGQPQHF.

This clone has more than one count but fewer than ten. This rearrangement joins TRBV7-9 to TRBJ2-1; D ambiguous. The CDR3 loop spans 14 amino acids. Trimming stripped 1 base from V and 3 bases from J, with 7 bases between. CDR1 is SEHNR and CDR2 is FQNEAQ in the germline V gene (reference sequence). The CDR3 DNA is TGTGCCAGCAGCTTAGTTACAAGCTACAATGAGCAGTTCTTC. Translating gives CASSLVTSYNEQFF. Variable domain in full (rest from reference TRBV7-9 and TRBJ2-1): DTGVSQNPRHKITKRGQNVTFRCDPISEHNRLYWYRQTLGQGPEFLTYFQNEAQLEKSRLLSDRFSAERPKGSFSTLEIQRTEQGDSAMYLCASSLVTSYNEQFFGPGTRLTVL.

The chain has TRBV19 and TRBJ2-7; 10 bases fit TRBD1. This CDR3 is 14 amino acids long. The V and J ends lost 6 bases and 3 bases, in that order; junction bases with no gene match: 5. Germline values: CDR1 LNHDA, CDR2 SQIVND (reference sequence). The CDR3 bases are TGTGCCAGTAGACACCGGGACAGGGGCTACGAGCAGTACTTC. Protein: CASRHRDRGYEQYF.